The 18 T cell receptor beta chains below were found in one sample sequenced in a study of post-analysis software for immune sequencing data (dated by TCRdb to the mid-2010s). What the authors observed across the whole study: Patients showed significantly higher frequencies than controls for 4 or 5 TRBV segments, among them TRBV5-6, TRBV5-1 and TRBV20-1.

No antigen has been identified for these receptors. Library prep was done by PCR. Instrument used: Illumina HiSeq 2500. To reduce PCR and sequencing biases, unique molecular identifiers were incorporated into the TCR beta cDNA libraries. TCRdb reran the public reads through fastp at Q25 and MiXCR, keeping productive beta chains. Every CDR3 protein is listed once, alongside the most common genes and DNA of its rows. This sample holds 820,000 or so distinct CDR3 sequences; roughly 58% were observed only once. Roughly 4.4% of the sample belongs to the ten largest clones. The specimen was blood. The receptor set was obtained from a girl aged 10-17 years with multiple sclerosis.

This clonotype was recorded a few times. The chain combines TRBV7-8 with TRBJ2-3; TRBD2 is a possible D gene (6 bases). The CDR3 has 16 amino acids. With 3 bases removed from V and 0 bases from J, the gap between germline ends came to 13 bases. CDR1 and CDR2 (germline): SGHVS, FQNEAQ. CDR3 amino acids: CASSFYTGTSTDTQYF. CDR3 DNA: TGTGCCAGCAGCTTCTACACCGGGACTAGCACAGATACGCAGTATTTT. The complete variable domain, with remaining parts taken from reference TRBV7-8 and TRBJ2-3, reads GAGVSQSPRYKVAKRGQDVALRCDPISGHVSLFWYQQALGQGPEFLTYFQNEAQLDKSGLPSDRFFAERPEGSVSTLKIQRTQQEDSAVYLCASSFYTGTSTDTQYFGPGTRLTVL.

V and J are TRBV7-9 and TRBJ1-6; 10 bases line up with TRBD1. The J segment lost 7 bases and the V segment lost 5 bases, leaving 11 bases of the junction unmatched. Germline CDR1 and CDR2: SEHNR and FQNEAQ (reference sequence). This CDR3 is 17 amino acids long. The chain's CDR3 is CASSPLTGGMGNSPLHF. CDR3 nucleotides: TGTGCCAGCAGCCCGCTGACAGGGGGCATGGGAAATTCACCCCTCCACTTT.

This clonotype has a handful of counts. The genes are TRBV29-1 and TRBJ2-5, with D tentatively TRBD1 (7 bases). Germline V gives CDR1 SQVTM, CDR2 ANQGSEA. Trimming removed 6 bases at V and 2 bases at J, with 10 bases between. The CDR3 runs to 12 residues. CDR3 sequence reads: CSVAGQQETQYF. DNA for the CDR3: TGCAGCGTGGCGGGACAGCAAGAGACCCAGTACTTC.

This chain connects TRBV20-1 to TRBJ2-7; D remains ambiguous. Germline V gene sequence: CDR1 DFQATT, CDR2 SNEGSKA (reference sequence). V lost 0 bases and J lost 2, with 14 bases in between. CDR3 length: 15 residues. CDR3 loop: CSARDWNLPPYEQYF. The CDR3 DNA follows: TGCAGTGCTAGAGATTGGAACCTCCCACCCTACGAGCAGTACTTC.

This clonotype was counted between two and nine times. This chain uses TRBV29-1 with TRBJ2-1; the D gene is possibly TRBD1 (6 bases). This CDR3 comprises 14 residues. CDR1 is SQVTM, CDR2 ANQGSEA, per germline. Trimming took 1 base from V and 0 from J, leaving 7 bases between them. The CDR3 DNA is TGCAGCGTTGAAGGGACAGACTCCTACAATGAGCAGTTCTTC. Its translation is CSVEGTDSYNEQFF.

The chain links TRBV7-2 to TRBJ2-1, with 9 bases aligning to TRBD2. With 7 bases clipped from V and 1 base from J, the junction kept 11 bases outside the gene matches. From germline, CDR1 is SGHTA and CDR2 FQGNSA. This CDR3 region has 17 residues. CDR3 bases: TGTGCCAGCATGGAGCGGGGGGACTCCCCGTCCTACAATGAGCAGTTCTTC. Encoded protein: CASMERGDSPSYNEQFF.

In this sample, this clonotype turned up a few times. The V call is TRBV10-1, the J call TRBJ2-1, with 8 bases lining up with TRBD1. V dropped 11 bases and J dropped 12; count of bases not matched to a gene: 12. Germline loops: CDR1 WNHNN, CDR2 SYGVQD (reference sequence). CDR3 length equals 12 residues. CDR3 coding DNA: TGCGCCGGACCAGGACAGGGCTGCGGGCAGTTCTTC. Translation: CAGPGQGCGQFF.

The genes are TRBV3-1 and TRBJ2-4; D remains ambiguous. CDR3 size: 14 residues. Looked up from germline, CDR1 is LGHDT and CDR2 is YNNKEL (reference sequence). Trimming took 6 bases from V and 0 from J, leaving 9 bases between them. The CDR3 DNA sequence: TGTGCCAGCAGTCCCCAGATAGCCAAAAACATTCAGTACTTC. Amino acids: CASSPQIAKNIQYF. The entire variable domain, with the rest obtained from reference TRBV3-1 and TRBJ2-4, is as follows: DTAVSQTPKYLVTQMGNDKSIKCEQNLGHDTMYWYKQDSKKFLKIMFSYNNKELIINETVPNRFSPKSPDKAHLNLHINSLELGDSAVYFCASSPQIAKNIQYFGAGTRLSVL.

J is TRBJ1-1 and V is TRBV7-4; weak D call: TRBD1 (6 bases). The CDR3 has 10 residues. CDR1 is SGHVT, CDR2 SQSDAQ, per germline. V dropped 3 bases and J dropped 11 bases, with 7 bases sitting between them. In nucleotides, the CDR3 is TGTGCCAGCAGCTTGAGGGGGGCTTTCTTT. It is translated as CASSLRGAFF.

The chain joins TRBV7-2 to TRBJ1-2; D ambiguous. The length of the CDR3 is 15 residues. Germline loops: CDR1 SGHTA, CDR2 FQGNSA. Trimming left V 2 bases short and J 4 bases short, with 14 bases between. CDR3: CASSLQDGSRYGYTF. For the CDR3, the DNA is TGTGCCAGCAGCTTACAAGACGGCAGCCGCTATGGCTACACCTTC.

V usage is TRBV12-3 or TRBV12-4 and J usage is TRBJ2-7, with a possible D match to TRBD1 (5 bases). Deletions cut 2 bases from V and 4 bases from J, with 12 bases between. The CDR3 sequence is 14 residues long. In DNA form, the CDR3 reads TGTGCCAGCAGTTTATCGGTCAGGGCTTACGAGCAGTACTTC. Protein sequence: CASSLSVRAYEQYF.

This CDR3 reads CASSQGPGIGTEAFF. CDR3 sequence (DNA): TGTGCCAGCAGCCAGGGGCCGGGCATAGGAACTGAAGCTTTCTTT. The chain combines TRBV3-1 with TRBJ1-1; D may be TRBD1 (5 bases). With 3 bases removed from V and 5 bases from J, the gap between germline ends came to 16 bases. CDR1 and CDR2 from the germline V gene are LGHDT and YNNKEL (reference sequence). CDR3 length equals 15 residues.

This clonotype was observed a few times. This rearrangement joins TRBV20-1 to TRBJ2-1, with a tentative D call TRBD1 (6 bases). Germline V gene sequence: CDR1 DFQATT, CDR2 SNEGSKA (reference sequence). CDR3 length equals 14 residues. Trimming took off 3 bases at V and 6 bases at J, with 15 bases between the two ends. The CDR3 region is CSASRGPPGNEQFF. The CDR3 nucleotides read TGCAGTGCTAGCAGGGGTCCCCCGGGCAATGAGCAGTTCTTC.

The J gene is TRBJ2-1, the V gene TRBV3-1; 11 bases are a match to TRBD2. This CDR3 region has 16 residues. Germline CDR1 reads LGHDT; CDR2 reads YNNKEL (reference sequence). Losses at the gene ends were 7 bases for V and 0 bases for J; bases not matched to a gene: 5. The CDR3 region has the DNA TGTGCCAGCACCCATAGCGGGAGGGGCTCCTACAATGAGCAGTTCTTC. Encoded protein: CASTHSGRGSYNEQFF.

The chain has TRBV5-1 and TRBJ2-4; TRBD1 is a possible D gene (7 bases). Trimming shortened V by 4 bases and J by 0 bases, and 11 bases separated the two germline ends. The CDR3 extends over 15 amino acids. CDR1 SGHRS and CDR2 YFSETQ come from the germline V gene. The CDR3 DNA sequence: TGCGCCAGCAGCGGGGGGACAGTAGCCAAAAACATTCAGTACTTC. It codes for CASSGGTVAKNIQYF.

The chain uses TRBV28 and TRBJ2-1; TRBD2 matches at 7 bases. The CDR3 contains 16 residues. V dropped 2 bases and J dropped 8; count of bases not matched to a gene: 12. CDR1 is MDHEN and CDR2 is SYDVKM in the germline V gene. CDR3: CASSLISAGAIYEQFF. Here the CDR3 DNA reads TGTGCCAGCAGTTTAATCTCGGCGGGAGCAATTTATGAGCAGTTCTTC.

V is TRBV20-1 and J is TRBJ1-2, with a weak D call TRBD1 (6 bases). CDR3 size: 15 residues. The V and J ends lost 0 bases and 0 bases respectively, with 11 bases between them. Germline V CDR1 and CDR2: DFQATT, SNEGSKA (reference sequence). CDR3 nucleotides: TGCAGTGCTAGAGATAGACAGGAGCCTAACTATGGCTACACCTTC. Protein product: CSARDRQEPNYGYTF.

This clonotype has only a few counts. This chain joins TRBV10-3 and TRBJ1-2, with 9 bases identical to TRBD1. This CDR3 contains 16 residues. V lost 3 bases, J lost 3 bases, and 8 bases stayed unmatched. Germline-derived CDR1 and CDR2 are ENHRY and SYGVKD. The CDR3 here is CAISDSGQGGDYGYTF. The CDR3 coding sequence is TGTGCCATCAGTGACTCGGGACAGGGTGGGGACTATGGCTACACCTTC.